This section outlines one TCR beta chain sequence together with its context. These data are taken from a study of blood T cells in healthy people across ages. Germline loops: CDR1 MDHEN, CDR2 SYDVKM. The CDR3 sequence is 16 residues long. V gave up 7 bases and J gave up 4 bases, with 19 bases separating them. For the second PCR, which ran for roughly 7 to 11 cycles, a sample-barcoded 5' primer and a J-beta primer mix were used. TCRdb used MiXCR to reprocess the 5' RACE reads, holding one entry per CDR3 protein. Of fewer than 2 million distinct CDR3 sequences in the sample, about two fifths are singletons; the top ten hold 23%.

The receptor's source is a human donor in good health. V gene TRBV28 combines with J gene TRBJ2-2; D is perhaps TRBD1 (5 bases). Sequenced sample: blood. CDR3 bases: TGTGCCAGCACCTCAACAGGTGCCCCAGGCACCGGGGAGCTGTTTTTT. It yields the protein CASTSTGAPGTGELFF.